This TCR beta chain was observed in a study of graft-versus-host responses after intestinal transplantation. Overall study results and limits: Early post-transplant HvG declines tracked with peak circulating GvH clone levels. Where graft-donor T cell macrochimerism was present, patients had high graft-versus-host to host-versus-graft clonal ratios in allografts.

Concerning this clone itself: Its antigen is still unknown.

CDR1 is MGHRA, CDR2 YSYEKL, per germline. This CDR3 region has 14 residues. The V and J ends lost 0 bases and 12 bases, in that order; junction bases with no gene match: 5. Repertoires were generated with immunoSEQ multiplex PCR, while TCRdb's copy carries only in-frame clones and drops some. The sample consists of 9,500 to 10,000 clones, roughly 89% of them appearing once. The chain recombines TRBV4-1 with TRBJ1-4; 9 positions match TRBD1. The specimen was PBMCs, collected just over 42 days after intestinal transplant. This TCR was recovered from a human patient who received an intestinal transplant, so some T cells may come from the graft donor. The CDR3, as DNA: TGCGCCAGCAGCCAAGATGGGACAGGGTTAGAACTGTTTTTT. This translates into CASSQDGTGLELFF.